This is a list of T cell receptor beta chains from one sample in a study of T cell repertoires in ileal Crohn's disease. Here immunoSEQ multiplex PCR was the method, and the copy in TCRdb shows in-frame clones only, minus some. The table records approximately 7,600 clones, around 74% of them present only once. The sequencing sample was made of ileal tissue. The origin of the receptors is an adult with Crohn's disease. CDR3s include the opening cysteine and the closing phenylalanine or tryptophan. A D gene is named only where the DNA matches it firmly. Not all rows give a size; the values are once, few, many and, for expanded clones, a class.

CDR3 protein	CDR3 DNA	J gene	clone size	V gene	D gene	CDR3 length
CASSLTSGGSSTDTQYF	TGTGCCAGCAGCTTAACCTCAGGGGGCTCTAGCACAGATACGCAGTATTTT	TRBJ2-3	NA	TRBV5-6	TRBD1	17
CASSPGRVVETQYF	TGTGCCAGCAGCCCTGGGCGGGTGGTAGAGACCCAGTACTTC	TRBJ2-5	NA	TRBV9	NA	14
CASSFAPGSTQYF	TGCGCCAGCAGCTTCGCTCCGGGTAGCACGCAGTATTTT	TRBJ2-3	few	TRBV5-1	NA	13
CASSGQGGNQPQHF	TGTGCCAGTAGTGGACAGGGAGGCAATCAGCCCCAGCATTTT	TRBJ1-5	NA	TRBV19	TRBD1	14
CASSQDNRGGFYEQYF	TGCGCCAGCAGCCAAGACAACAGGGGGGGGTTTTACGAGCAGTACTTC	TRBJ2-7	few	TRBV4-3	NA	16
CAIRKTGNTEAFF	TGTGCCATCAGGAAGACAGGGAACACTGAAGCTTTCTTT	TRBJ1-1	NA	TRBV10-3	NA	13
CASSKRERGGTEQFF	TGTGCCAGCAGCAAGAGGGAGCGGGGGGGGACTGAGCAGTTCTTC	TRBJ2-1	NA	TRBV9	TRBD2	15
CASGSVKMASNSPLHF	TGTGCCAGCGGAAGCGTTAAGATGGCTTCGAATTCACCCCTCCACTTT	TRBJ1-6	NA	TRBV5-5	NA	16
CASSYRQGASGYTF	TGTGCCAGCAGTTACAGACAGGGGGCATCAGGCTACACCTTC	TRBJ1-2	few	TRBV6-5	TRBD1	14
CAWSGGHAGQGHPGELFF	TGTGCCTGGAGTGGAGGGCATGCGGGACAGGGGCACCCCGGGGAGCTGTTTTTT	TRBJ2-2	NA	TRBV30	TRBD1	18
CASSGEQRSTMKYF	TGTGCCAGCAGTGGAGAACAGAGATCTACGATGAAGTACTTC	TRBJ2-7	once	TRBV2	NA	14
CASSPTGLSGANVLTF	TGTGCCAGTAGCCCTACAGGGCTCTCTGGGGCCAACGTCCTGACTTTC	TRBJ2-6	few	TRBV19	NA	16
CASSIIWKDSEAFF	TGTGCCAGTAGTATAATCTGGAAGGACAGTGAAGCTTTCTTT	TRBJ1-1	NA	TRBV19	NA	14
CASTKEATDTQYF	TGTGCCAGCACCAAAGAGGCAACAGATACGCAGTATTTT	TRBJ2-3	NA	TRBV6-5	NA	13
CASSLASGTLVEQYF	TGTGCCAGCAGCTTGGCCTCGGGGACTCTCGTCGAGCAGTACTTC	TRBJ2-7	NA	TRBV5-6	NA	15